The T cell receptor (beta chain) described here comes from a study of CD8 T cells in Susac syndrome. Looking at the study overall: Among sequenced Susac syndrome patients, about six had active disease and roughly eight were in remission.

A quantity of about 0.5 to 1 ug RNA underwent reverse transcription using random hexamers. TCRdb passed the immunoSEQ multiplex PCR reads through MiXCR, listing each CDR3 protein once. In the table there are about 190,000 distinct CDR3 sequences, approximately 96% of which are singletons. Worth noting for this clonotype: Its antigen is unknown.

TCR beta sequencing was performed on blood CD8+ and CD4+ T cells. Study-level results: Clonal expansion was not observed in the Susac syndrome CD4+ T cell repertoires.

Trimming stripped 5 bases from V and 0 bases from J, with 16 bases between. Germline values: CDR1 LNHDA, CDR2 SQIVND (reference sequence). The CDR3 is made up of 16 amino acids. This sequence was found in a human donor with Susac syndrome. The material sequenced was CD4+ T cells from PBMCs. The chain carries TRBV19 and TRBJ2-5; TRBD2 might be the D (6 bases). CDR3 region: CASSARPGLYQETQYF. The CDR3 DNA reads as TGTGCCAGTAGTGCCCGACCGGGACTGTACCAAGAGACCCAGTACTTC.